The T cell receptor (beta chain) under discussion was sequenced for a study of T cell clonotyping in hematopoietic cell transplantation (dated by TCRdb to about 2021). About the study as a whole: Recipient samples taken before transplant were collected after cytoreduction. A total of 135 blood samples were collected in the study from 35 consecutive transplant recipients and their related donors. Patient recruitment ran from 2015 to early 2017, and follow-up continued until late 2020 or death.

In light of the paper, this sample's time point label describes: recipient sample about 28 days before transplant, after cytoreduction. Blood samples were obtained from recipients approximately 28 days before transplant and at days 30, 100 and 180 after transplant. Using Nuclei Lysis Solution, genomic DNA was extracted from unfractionated peripheral blood mononuclear cells that were either fresh or cryopreserved. As to this clone: Its antigen remains undetermined. Base qualities were left out, and no much larger clone turns up one base away.

TCR beta CDR3 regions were amplified from genomic DNA with the immunoSEQ assay, a bias-controlled multiplex PCR using V- and J-specific primers. In a second PCR step, the CDR3 amplicons were tagged with a proprietary barcode plus Illumina adapter sequences. An Illumina MiSeq instrument was used to sequence the CDR3 libraries. For the original study's pipeline: Export and quality control were handled in immunoSEQ Analyzer 3.0, while downstream analyses relied on R Bioconductor and Immunarch. Only productive rearrangements in the normalized downsampled data set were used to calculate repertoire metrics. In the normalized cohort, clonotypes with more than 5 templates were defined as pathologically expanded. Repertoire diversity was measured with the Inverse Simpson Index. To capture all clonotypes, CMV-specificity analyses were performed on the non-normalized data set. TCRdb retrieved this table from immuneACCESS and kept in-frame rearrangements only. Not all clones are present; in checked studies, unresolved V genes account for under half, and no reason is known for the remainder. V and J calls and clone size are as listed in that table; D and trimming were resolved from the DNA. The sample table contains under 11,000 clones; only one count was recorded for more than 85% of them. 10% to 15% of the sample is in the top ten clones.

Summary of the overall study and its limitations: After transplant, TCR diversity in recipients dropped, and pathologically expanded clonotypes increased progressively from day 30 to day 180. Only a small fraction of recipient repertoires overlapped donor repertoires, with over 97% appearing de novo at the given depth. Inverse Simpson Index values from donors and from recipients before transplant predicted broader TCR repertoire diversity after transplant. Sample size was limited, and cells were not sorted, so CD4 and CD8 repertoire contributions could not be separated.

Looking up the germline V gene yields CDR1 ENHRY and CDR2 SYGVKD. V lost 5 bases and J lost 7 bases; the stretch between them is 8 bases long. The CDR3 holds 12 amino acids from the cysteine to the phenylalanine. Only the CDR3 part of the read is kept: 36 bases, read in frame from the first base. The TCR originated in a woman in her thirties or forties with acute myeloid leukemia. Some clones in this sample may be carry-over from other donors' samples. The chain was built from TRBV10-3 and TRBJ2-2; no D segment can be confidently identified. The sample consisted of peripheral blood mononuclear cells, taken before stem cell transplant. The DNA sequence reads TGTGCCATCAGTTTAACCGACGGGGAGCTGTTTTTT. The translation is CAISLTDGELFF.